This T cell receptor (beta chain) was sequenced during a study of beta chain features in type 1 diabetes. The study's findings and limits: Moderately but significantly shorter TCRB CDR3s were found in Type 1 diabetes patients in all four CD4+ subsets. High-TCR-expressing cells could be over-represented by cDNA sequencing.

Expressed TCRB transcripts were sequenced after all isolated RNA was converted to cDNA. The average output of naive, central memory and regulatory T cell samples was several million reads. This table comes from immunoSEQ multiplex PCR, and its TCRdb copy is limited to in-frame clones, with some not included. The sample shows more than 250,000 clones, over 20% of them seen only once. Between the trimmed V and J ends, which lost 2 bases and 8 bases, there was a span of 9 bases. The CDR3 totals 12 residues. The germline CDR1 and CDR2 sequences are SGHTA and FQGTGA. This clone has a handful of counts. What it binds is unknown.

Sequences were obtained from naive CD4+ T cells from blood. This sequence originates from a woman aged 40 to 50 with type 1 diabetes. The gene calls are TRBV7-3 and TRBJ1-2; tentative D call: TRBD1 (5 bases). The CDR3 region has the DNA TGTGCCAGCAGCTTACAGGGTGAGGGCTACACCTTC. Its translation: CASSLQGEGYTF. The full variable domain, with the rest looked up from reference TRBV7-3 and TRBJ1-2, is GAGVSQTPSNKVTEKGKYVELRCDPISGHTALYWYRQSLGQGPEFLIYFQGTGAADDSGLPNDRFFAVRPEGSVSTLKIQRTERGDSAVYLCASSLQGEGYTFGSGTRLTVV.